This TCR beta chain was obtained from a study of blood T cell repertoires in COVID-19. Looking at the study overall: Samples representing acute and convalescent COVID-19 were sourced from the United States, Italy and Spain.

Authors' methods: Cell counts per sample came from amplifying reference gene primers. Sequencing was performed with immunoSEQ multiplex PCR; in TCRdb, only in-frame clones are kept and a portion is missing. The DNA was the basis for D and trimming; V, J and clone size are from that table. In the table there are approximately 300,000 clones, around 86% of which are singletons. Cohort 3 recovery required two negative PCRs, clearance, or symptom resolution. Between the trimmed V and J ends, which lost 7 bases and 5 bases, there was a span of 14 bases. Germline lookup yields CDR1 GTSNPN and CDR2 SVGIG (reference sequence). The CDR3 is made up of 12 amino acids.

This receptor was obtained from a man in his 60s who had recovered from COVID-19. The chain combines TRBV30 with TRBJ1-1, with D perhaps matching TRBD1 (5 bases). The sample taken for sequencing was PBMCs or T cells enriched from blood (not recorded which). The CDR3 protein is CALQEPPTEAFF. In DNA, the CDR3 is TGTGCCTTACAGGAGCCCCCGACTGAAGCTTTCTTT.